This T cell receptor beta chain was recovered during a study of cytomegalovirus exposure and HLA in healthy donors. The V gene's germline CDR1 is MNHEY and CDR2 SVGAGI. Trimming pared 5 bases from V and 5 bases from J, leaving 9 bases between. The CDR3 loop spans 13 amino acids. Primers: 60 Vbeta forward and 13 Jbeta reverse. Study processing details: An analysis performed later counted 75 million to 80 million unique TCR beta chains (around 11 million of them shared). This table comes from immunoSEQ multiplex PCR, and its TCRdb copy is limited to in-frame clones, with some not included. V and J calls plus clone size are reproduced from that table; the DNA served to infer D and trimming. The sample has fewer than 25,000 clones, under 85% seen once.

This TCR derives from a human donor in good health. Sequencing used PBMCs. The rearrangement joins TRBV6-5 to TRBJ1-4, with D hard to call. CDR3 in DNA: TGTGCCAGCAGTACCACGGTAAATGAAAAACTGTTTTTT. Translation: CASSTTVNEKLFF.